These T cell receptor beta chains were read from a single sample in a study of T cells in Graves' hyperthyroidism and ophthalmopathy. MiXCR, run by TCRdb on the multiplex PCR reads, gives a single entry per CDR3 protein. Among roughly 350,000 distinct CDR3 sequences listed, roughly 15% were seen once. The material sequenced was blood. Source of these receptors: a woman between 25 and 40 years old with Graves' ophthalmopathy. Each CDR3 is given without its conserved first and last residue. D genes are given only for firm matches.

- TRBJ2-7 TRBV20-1 SAIDKYEQY
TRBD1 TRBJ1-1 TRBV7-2 ASSWDRWNTEAF
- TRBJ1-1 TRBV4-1 ASSQAINGGNEAF
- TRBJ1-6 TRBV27 ASKTGSNSPLH
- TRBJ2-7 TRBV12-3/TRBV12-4 ASSPGRTYEQY
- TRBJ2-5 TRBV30 AWSVLGGETQY
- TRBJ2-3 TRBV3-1 ASSRQNTDTQY
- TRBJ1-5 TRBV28 ASSPRRGLGNQPQH
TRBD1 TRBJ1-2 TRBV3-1 ASSQGQGLHYGYT
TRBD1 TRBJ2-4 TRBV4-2 ASSHPPGQDLAKNIQY
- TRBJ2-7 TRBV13 ASKLEGGYEQY
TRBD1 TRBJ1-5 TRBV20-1 SAQPGQGNQPQH
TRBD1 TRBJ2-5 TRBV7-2 ASSLADRGRETQY
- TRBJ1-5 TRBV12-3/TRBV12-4 ASSFRSQPQH
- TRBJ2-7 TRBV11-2 ASRHIKDSKSYEQY
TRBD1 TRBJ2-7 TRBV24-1 ATSDPTGGTEQY
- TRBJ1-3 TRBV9 ASSTPNREGNTIY
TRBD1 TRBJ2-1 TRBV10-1 ASSDPGTGENEQF
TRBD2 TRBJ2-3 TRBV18 ASSPGERGAINTDTQY
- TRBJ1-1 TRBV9 ASSVGGNTGAF
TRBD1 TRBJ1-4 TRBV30 AWSRKGAANEKLF
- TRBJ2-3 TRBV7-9 ASSLNRPQY
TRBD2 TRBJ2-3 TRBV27 ASRRTSGLTDTQY
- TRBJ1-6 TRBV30 AWSARDRIYSPLH
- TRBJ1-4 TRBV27 ASSLKVKSEKLF
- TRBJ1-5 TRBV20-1 SAGSRGPYQPQH
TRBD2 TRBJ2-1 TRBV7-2 ASSLYTSGGFNEQF
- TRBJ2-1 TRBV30 AWRGPNSNEQF
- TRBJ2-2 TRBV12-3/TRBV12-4 ASSLTIAQLRDTGELF
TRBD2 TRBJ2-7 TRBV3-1 ASSQGVAGGPVGEQY
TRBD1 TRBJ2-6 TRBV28 ASSSDRDPGANVLT
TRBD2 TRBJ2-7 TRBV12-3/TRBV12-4 ASSRWGGYEQY
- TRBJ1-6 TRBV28 ASSLLLGGLSPLH
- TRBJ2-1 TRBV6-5 ASSYYLGDSYNEQF
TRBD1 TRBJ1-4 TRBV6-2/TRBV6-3 ASSYLYTGTGNEKLF